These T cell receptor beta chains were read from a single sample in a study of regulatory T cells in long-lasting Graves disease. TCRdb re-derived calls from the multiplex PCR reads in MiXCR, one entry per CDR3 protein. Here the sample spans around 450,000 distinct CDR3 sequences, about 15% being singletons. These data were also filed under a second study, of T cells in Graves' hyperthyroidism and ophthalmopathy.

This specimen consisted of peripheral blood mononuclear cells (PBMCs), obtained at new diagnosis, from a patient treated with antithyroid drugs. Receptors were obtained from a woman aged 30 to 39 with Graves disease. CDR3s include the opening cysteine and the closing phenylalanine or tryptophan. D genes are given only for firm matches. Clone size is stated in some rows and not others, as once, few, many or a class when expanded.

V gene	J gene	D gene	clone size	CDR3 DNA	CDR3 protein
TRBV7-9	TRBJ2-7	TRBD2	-	TGTGCCAGCAGCTCTCCGGGACTAGCGGGAGGGCCAGACTTC	CASSSPGLAGGPDF
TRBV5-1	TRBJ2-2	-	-	TGCGCCAGCAGCTTGGGCAGCCCGAACACCGGGGAGCTGTTTTTT	CASSLGSPNTGELFF
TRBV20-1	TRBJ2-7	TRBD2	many	TGCAGTGGGGCCCTAGCGGGAGGGCGGTACGAGCAGTACTTC	CSGALAGGRYEQYF
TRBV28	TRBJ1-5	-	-	TGTGCCAGCAGGGATGCGGGGGGATCAAATCAGCCCCAGCATTTT	CASRDAGGSNQPQHF
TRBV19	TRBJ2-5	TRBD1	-	TGTGCCAGTAGTACGGGACAGGGGGTAGGGGAGACCCAGTACTTC	CASSTGQGVGETQYF
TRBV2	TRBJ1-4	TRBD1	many	TGTGCCAGCAGGCCTCAGGGGGGAAAACTGTTTTTT	CASRPQGGKLFF
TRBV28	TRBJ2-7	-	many	TGTGCCAGCAGTTCATTCAAACCCAGACGGGAGATCTCCTACGAGCAGTACTTC	CASSSFKPRREISYEQYF
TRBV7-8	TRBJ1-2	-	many	TGTGCCAGCAGCCGAGGCTTGTCGGATGGCTACACCTTC	CASSRGLSDGYTF
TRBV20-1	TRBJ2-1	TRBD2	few	TGCAGTGCTAGTCCTCGGGAGGGCCTTTACAATGAGCAGTTCTTC	CSASPREGLYNEQFF
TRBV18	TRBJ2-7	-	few	TGTGCCAGCTCACTTCAGGGGCAGGTCTCCTACGAGCAGTACTTC	CASSLQGQVSYEQYF
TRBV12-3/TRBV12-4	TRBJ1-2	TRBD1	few	TGTGCCAGCAGTATATCGGCAGGGGGAGGCAGGGGTATCTATGGCTACACCTTC	CASSISAGGGRGIYGYTF
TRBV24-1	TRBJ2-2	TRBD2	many	TGTGCCACCAGTGACCCCGGGACTAGCGGGGGAAAATCGAACACCGGGGAGCTGTTTTTT	CATSDPGTSGGKSNTGELFF
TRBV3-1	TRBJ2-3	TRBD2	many	TGTGCCAGCAGAAATCTAGCGGGCGGATCAGATACGCAGTATTTT	CASRNLAGGSDTQYF
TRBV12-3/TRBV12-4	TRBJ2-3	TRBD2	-	TGTGCCAGCATCCCGACTAGCGGGACGGTAATAACAGATACGCAGTATTTT	CASIPTSGTVITDTQYF
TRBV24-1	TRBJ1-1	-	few	TGTGCCACCAGGGCTGGGGGGAGAGACACTGAAGCTTTCTTT	CATRAGGRDTEAFF
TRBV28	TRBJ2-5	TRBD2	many	TGTGCCAGCAGCTTAGGGAGGGAAGGGGAGACCCAGTACTTC	CASSLGREGETQYF